Included here is one T cell receptor (beta chain) sequence, with context. What it recognizes is unknown. The sample originates from a study of cytomegalovirus exposure and HLA in healthy donors. General study findings and limits: A later analysis reportedly identified an Asian-associated ancestry cluster as carrying fewer N-insertions than the 666-donor mean.

The V and J ends lost 4 bases and 7 bases respectively, with 20 bases between them. The CDR3 sequence is 16 residues long. Germline loops: CDR1 SGHRS, CDR2 YFSETQ. Primers: 60 Vbeta forward and 13 Jbeta reverse. Profiling relied on immunoSEQ multiplex PCR, and the TCRdb table lists in-frame clones only, not all of them. The repertoire holds about 210,000 clones, roughly four fifths seen once, with approximately 10% in the top ten. Material for sequencing was PBMCs. The V and J genes are TRBV5-1 and TRBJ2-2, with D possibly TRBD1 on 5 matching bases. The TCR was taken from a woman aged 45 to 65 in good health and CMV-seropositive. CDR3 DNA sequence: TGCGCCAGCAGCAAAAAAGCGCGCAGGGAAGACGGGGAGCTGTTTTTT. Amino acid sequence: CASSKKARREDGELFF.